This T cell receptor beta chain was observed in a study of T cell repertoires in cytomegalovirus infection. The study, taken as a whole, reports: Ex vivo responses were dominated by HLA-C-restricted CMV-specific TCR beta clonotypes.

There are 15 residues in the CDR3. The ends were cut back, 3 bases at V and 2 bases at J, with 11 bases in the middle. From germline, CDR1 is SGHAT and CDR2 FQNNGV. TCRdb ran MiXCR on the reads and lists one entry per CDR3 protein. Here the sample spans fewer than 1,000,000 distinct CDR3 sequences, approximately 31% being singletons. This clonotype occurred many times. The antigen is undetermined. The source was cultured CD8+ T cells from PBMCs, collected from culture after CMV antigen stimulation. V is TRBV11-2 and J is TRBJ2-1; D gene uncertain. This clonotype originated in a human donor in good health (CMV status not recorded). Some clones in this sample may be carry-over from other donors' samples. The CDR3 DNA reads TGTGCCAGCAGCTTTGACCACCTACCCTACAATGAGCAGTTCTTC. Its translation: CASSFDHLPYNEQFF.